The clone carrying this T cell receptor (beta chain) has just one count. What it binds is unknown. These data belong to a study of post-analysis software for immune sequencing data. Overall study: Multiple sclerosis in the patients followed relapsing-remitting, secondary progressive and progressive-relapsing courses. Whole-study results and caveats: TRBV5-6, TRBV5-1 and TRBV20-1 belonged to a set of roughly five TRBV segments that were more frequent in patients than controls. Normalized Chao1 diversity in multiple sclerosis patients fell significantly below that of controls.

Deletions cut 3 bases from V and 4 bases from J, with 19 bases between. Germline assignment: CDR1 SGHRS and CDR2 YFSETQ. The CDR3 is 16 amino acids. The TCR beta cDNA libraries carried unique molecular identifiers. From around 1 to 10 million T cells, 400,000 to 650,000 cDNA molecules were obtained. Using its own MiXCR run on the PCR reads, TCRdb lists one record per CDR3 protein. The data contain 820,000 or so distinct CDR3 sequences, 53% of them singletons. This receptor was taken from a girl aged 10 to 17 with multiple sclerosis. The sequenced sample was blood. The gene calls are TRBV5-1 and TRBJ1-1, with D possibly being TRBD1 (6 bases). Here the CDR3 reads CASSSSVNRVGTEAFF. CDR3 coding DNA: TGCGCCAGCAGCTCTTCGGTCAACAGGGTCGGCACTGAAGCTTTCTTT.